This note documents a single T cell receptor beta chain sequence. In this sample, this clonotype turned up many times. No cognate antigen has been identified for it. No base qualities exist here, and no much larger clone lies one base off it. This sample was included in a study of T cells in Graves' hyperthyroidism and ophthalmopathy (dated 2019 in TCRdb). Notes on the research overall: Peripheral blood samples were taken at initial diagnosis, before any treatment was given. To identify TCR V-J signatures that set the groups apart, the researchers used a discovery cohort of about a hundred patients, made up of roughly 40 with Graves' ophthalmopathy and around 58 with stable Graves' hyperthyroidism. Once sampling was done, hyperthyroidism patients were given methimazole at a starting dose of 30 mg daily, whereas ophthalmopathy patients were given high-dose intravenous methylprednisolone. The roughly 90 discovery patients were divided at random into training and test sets in a 7:3 ratio. According to the paper, TCR Vbeta CDR3 sequencing was carried out on 135 peripheral blood samples, which came from under 50 ophthalmopathy, 70 to 80 hyperthyroidism and approximately 17 progressor patients. Whether ophthalmopathy could be predicted prospectively was tested in an independent validation cohort made up of about 18 hyperthyroidism patients plus 17 patients who later progressed to ophthalmopathy. Thyroid tissue and blood T-cell repertoires from over 5 Graves' hyperthyroidism patients were also compared in the study. On the study overall, not on this receptor specifically: Ophthalmopathy was separated from stable hyperthyroidism by a 13 V-J signature model, with approximately 85% sensitivity and about 81% specificity obtained in cross-validation and 80%/75% obtained in testing. Blood samples also contained most of the expanded thyroid clonotypes (frequency above 0.001), which suggests that blood repertoires may reflect thyroid immune responses. Sample size was not statistically predetermined, and blinding of investigators to group allocation was not performed. In validation, progression to ophthalmopathy was predicted by the model with about 70% sensitivity and roughly 72% specificity, a median of 6.5 months before onset.

The TCR beta CDR3 regions were amplified from RNA transcripts. A first-round RT-PCR of the TCR CDR3 used the HTBI primer set with the Qiagen OneStep RT-PCR kit. The libraries were constructed in a second round of multiplex PCR and then size-selected and purified. Sequencing of the libraries was done on an Illumina HiSeq2000 using paired-end 100 bp reads. The published analysis was carried out like this. SOAPnuke was used to process the raw data, removing reads that contained adapters or uncalled bases, had a mean Phred below 15, or lacked an exact match to the constant primer or identifier. COPE v1.2.5 was used to merge the high-quality paired reads, and each unique nucleotide sequence was defined as a clonotype. Clonotypes were aligned to IMGT TRBV, TRBD and TRBJ reference segments using MiTCR v1.1. Only V-J combinations with frequency above 0.0001, covering 99% to 99.2% of repertoires, were analysed. The TCS score was defined as F50 (clonal expansion) divided by E x V (chaos), with BLOSUM62-based TCRdist calculated between CDR3 peptides within each V-J. Welch's t-statistics and random forest reduced around 510 V-J features to 10 to 15, which were used in a naive Bayes classifier (R e1071). Clones were called with MiXCR by TCRdb after fastp trimmed the public reads at Q25, and only in-frame beta chains were retained. Under each unique CDR3 protein, matching rows form one entry showing the most common genes and DNA. TCRdb, rather than the study authors, made the V and J calls. This sample gives 300,000 to 450,000 distinct CDR3 sequences in total; around 15% of them show up just once. Roughly a fifth of the sample rests with the top ten.

Ophthalmopathy patients had moderately to severely active disease, with a Clinical Activity Score of 3 or more, a NOSPECS grade of 4 or more, and a disease duration of less than 3 months. Patients with uncontrolled infections, other autoimmune diseases, pregnancy or lactation were excluded. Diagnoses relied on clinical symptoms, serum thyroxine and TRAb, thyroid ultrasound and orbital computed tomography. PBMCs were separated from 10 ml of fresh peripheral blood using Ficoll-Paque density gradient centrifugation. Total RNA was extracted with Trizol reagent, and quality was checked on an Agilent 2100 Bioanalyzer. A distance of 19 bases separates the germline ends of V and J, which lose 3 bases and 7 bases respectively. The germline V gene (reference sequence) sets CDR1 to LNHDA and CDR2 to SQIVND. There are 16 amino acids in the CDR3, from cysteine to phenylalanine inclusive. The kept DNA is CDR3 alone, 48 bases in frame from the first base.

The sample was blood. This TCR was sampled from a woman in her twenties or thirties with Graves' ophthalmopathy. This sequence uses TRBV19 and TRBJ2-1; the D region possibly corresponds to TRBD2 (7 bases align). The CDR3 region: CASSIVVGGLLNEQFF. Here is the DNA: TGTGCCAGTAGTATTGTTGTGGGGGGGCTTCTGAATGAGCAGTTCTTC.